The 25 T cell receptor beta chains presented below share a single source sample, sequenced in a study of graft-versus-host responses after intestinal transplantation. No antigen has been assigned to these receptors. Assay used: immunoSEQ multiplex PCR; TCRdb lists only in-frame clones, some missing. The data show 85,000 to 100,000 clones, about 94% seen once. The source material was unstimulated CD4+ T cells sorted from spleen or lymph node cells, sampled before intestinal transplant. These TCRs come from a human donor who received an intestinal transplant.

This clone was observed a single time. V gene TRBV6-5 combines with J gene TRBJ1-4; 9 bases line up with TRBD1. Germline values: CDR1 MNHEY, CDR2 SVGAGI. CDR3 length equals 16 residues. V shed 4 bases, J shed 11 bases, and the junction held 14 bases outside the gene matches. CDR3: CASSFLSGTGIMKLFF. The CDR3 DNA reads as TGTGCCAGCAGTTTTTTGTCCGGGACAGGGATTATGAAACTGTTTTTT.

This clone occurred once. The rearrangement joins TRBV15 to TRBJ1-1; D is uncertain. The V and J ends lost 6 bases and 5 bases respectively, with 7 bases between them. CDR1 and CDR2 (germline): LNHNV, YYDKDF (reference sequence). This CDR3 is 11 amino acids long. The CDR3 here is CATRGETEAFF. CDR3 nucleotide sequence: TGTGCCACCAGGGGCGAAACTGAAGCTTTCTTT.

The chain links TRBV29-1 to TRBJ1-1; TRBD1 might be the D (5 bases). CDR1 SQVTM and CDR2 ANQGSEA come from the germline V gene. V lost 7 bases to trimming and J lost 1 base, with 10 bases between them. This CDR3 spans 12 amino acids. The CDR3 here is CSGGGPNTEAFF. The CDR3 DNA reads TGCAGCGGCGGGGGTCCGAACACTGAAGCTTTCTTT.

The count of this clone is one. The rearrangement joins TRBV10-3 to TRBJ2-7; maybe TRBD2 (6 bases). CDR1 and CDR2 (germline): ENHRY, SYGVKD. The V end lost 5 bases, the J end lost 2 bases, and 19 bases lay between the germline ends. The CDR3 is 16 residues long. The CDR3 DNA is TGTGCCATCAGTATTGGGGGTGCGGGGCTTACCTACGAGCAGTACTTC. Protein: CAISIGGAGLTYEQYF.

CDR3 in DNA: TGTGCCAGAAGGATCAGAAACCCGGGACAGGGGGGTCCAGGGAGCAATCAGCCCCAGCATTTT. Amino acid sequence: CARRIRNPGQGGPGSNQPQHF. The V call is TRBV21-1, the J call TRBJ1-5; the table's TRBD1 call for D was not verified on the DNA. TRBV21-1 is an annotated pseudogene. The CDR3 contains 21 residues.

The chain employs TRBV18 and TRBJ1-1; TRBD1 might be the D (5 bases). CDR1 and CDR2 from the germline V gene are KGHSH and LQKENI. This CDR3 comprises 16 residues. V shed 0 bases and J shed 6 bases, with 17 bases lying between them. CDR3 residues: CASSPPGGLVRAEAFF. DNA for the CDR3: TGTGCCAGCTCACCACCGGGGGGTCTGGTGCGCGCTGAAGCTTTCTTT.

The genes are TRBV7-2 and TRBJ2-5; 12 bases fit TRBD2. The germline V gene encodes CDR1 SGHTA and CDR2 FQGNSA. There are 16 residues in the CDR3. The J segment lost 5 bases and the V segment lost 5 bases, leaving 9 bases of the junction unmatched. The CDR3 region has the DNA TGTGCCAGCAGCCATCCTAGCGGGGGGGCCAGGGAGACCCAGTACTTC. Its translation: CASSHPSGGARETQYF.

CDR3 in amino acids: CASSLALQGDYGYTF. The CDR3 nucleotides are TGTGCCAGCAGCTTAGCCTTACAGGGGGACTATGGCTACACCTTC. This chain links TRBV13 with TRBJ1-2, with TRBD1 matching over 8 bases. The CDR3 has 15 amino acids. Germline assignment: CDR1 PRHDT and CDR2 FYEKMQ (reference sequence). The J segment lost 3 bases and the V segment lost 1 base, leaving 4 bases of the junction unmatched. The whole variable domain, remainder taken from reference TRBV13 and TRBJ1-2, is AAGVIQSPRHLIKEKRETATLKCYPIPRHDTVYWYQQGPGQDPQFLISFYEKMQSDKGSIPDRFSAQQFSDYHSELNMSSLELGDSALYFCASSLALQGDYGYTFGSGTRLTVV.

The rearrangement uses TRBV30 and TRBJ1-1; 8 bases are a match to TRBD1. With V trimmed by 3 bases and J by 4 bases, 4 bases remained unmatched. The CDR3 is 13 residues long. Per the germline V gene, CDR1 is GTSNPN and CDR2 is SVGIG (reference sequence). For the CDR3, the DNA is TGTGCCTGGAGGGGACAGGTTCGCACTGAAGCTTTCTTT. Residues: CAWRGQVRTEAFF.

This chain connects TRBV6-6 to TRBJ2-1; no reliable D call. Germline assignment: CDR1 MNHNY and CDR2 SVGAGI (reference sequence). The length of the CDR3 is 15 residues. Deletions cut 6 bases from V and 3 bases from J, with 15 bases between. CDR3 sequence: CASSSPSAFYNEQFF. DNA for the CDR3: TGTGCCAGCAGCTCCCCCAGCGCATTCTACAATGAGCAGTTCTTC.

The chain is built from TRBV28 and TRBJ2-3, with TRBD1 matching 9 bases. The CDR3 runs to 16 residues. Germline values: CDR1 MDHEN, CDR2 SYDVKM. V shed 1 base, J shed 5 bases, and the junction held 7 bases outside the gene matches. CDR3 in DNA: TGTGCCAGCAGTTTATCCGGGACAGGGACGATAGATACGCAGTATTTT. Encoded protein: CASSLSGTGTIDTQYF.

The chain is built from TRBV7-2 and TRBJ2-7, with TRBD2 matching 8 bases. The CDR3 extends over 15 amino acids. Losses at the gene ends were 10 bases for V and 6 bases for J; bases not matched to a gene: 17. Germline CDR1 SGHTA, CDR2 FQGNSA. The CDR3 sequence: CATTNGQRESREQYF. As DNA, the CDR3 is TGTGCCACCACCAATGGGCAGCGGGAGTCGCGCGAGCAGTACTTC.

V usage is TRBV5-1 and J usage is TRBJ2-7; a weak D match, TRBD1 (5 bases). CDR1 is SGHRS and CDR2 is YFSETQ in the germline V gene. The CDR3 has 16 amino acids. V was trimmed by 2 bases and J by 0 bases, leaving 15 bases between them. In DNA form, the CDR3 reads TGCGCCAGCAGCTTTGTTGGACAAATAAGCTCCTACGAGCAGTACTTC. Protein product: CASSFVGQISSYEQYF.

The chain links TRBV28 to TRBJ1-5; TRBD1 is a possible D gene (6 bases). In germline, CDR1 is MDHEN, CDR2 SYDVKM. This CDR3 contains 16 residues. Trimming stripped 5 bases from V and 2 bases from J, with 16 bases between. The CDR3 coding sequence is TGTGCCAGCAGTCACCGACAGGTGTCTGGCAATCAGCCCCAGCATTTT. Amino acids: CASSHRQVSGNQPQHF. The whole variable domain, remainder taken from reference TRBV28 and TRBJ1-5, is DVKVTQSSRYLVKRTGEKVFLECVQDMDHENMFWYRQDPGLGLRLIYFSYDVKMKEKGDIPEGYSVSREKKERFSLILESASTNQTSMYLCASSHRQVSGNQPQHFGDGTRLSIL.

This clone occurred once. J is TRBJ1-6 and V is TRBV30; D call uncertain. V was trimmed by 3 bases and J by 0 bases, leaving 9 bases between them. The CDR3 loop spans 15 amino acids. Germline lookup yields CDR1 GTSNPN and CDR2 SVGIG (reference sequence). The CDR3 region has the DNA TGTGCCTGGAGGCTCTCAGGCTCCTATAATTCACCCCTCCACTTT. Amino acids: CAWRLSGSYNSPLHF.

This clone is a singleton in its sample. The chain is built from TRBV9 and TRBJ2-5; weak D call: TRBD2 (6 bases). The V end lost 2 bases, the J end lost 4 bases, and 15 bases lay between the germline ends. Germline V gene data show CDR1 as SGDLS and CDR2 as YYNGEE. The length of the CDR3 is 15 residues. CDR3 nucleotides: TGTGCCAGCAGCGTTTCCCCCACTAGCACAGAGACCCAGTACTTC. It is translated as CASSVSPTSTETQYF.

The CDR3 region is CASSLSGITGELFF. The CDR3 DNA sequence: TGCGCCAGCAGCTTGTCAGGGATTACCGGGGAGCTGTTTTTT. The gene calls are TRBV5-1 and TRBJ2-2, with D tentatively TRBD1 (5 bases). Germline CDR1 SGHRS, CDR2 YFSETQ. This CDR3 is built from 14 residues. The V gene lost 1 base and the J gene lost 5 bases, with 9 bases spanning the gap.

The chain combines TRBV6-4 with TRBJ2-3, with D perhaps TRBD2 (6 bases). The germline V gene encodes CDR1 MRHNA and CDR2 SNTAGT. The CDR3 runs 14 residues. V lost 6 bases and J lost 7, with 17 bases in between. This CDR3 reads CASSGTSSGNTQYF. CDR3 coding DNA: TGTGCCAGCAGCGGCACTAGCTCGGGGAATACGCAGTATTTT.

The chain is built from TRBV5-1 and TRBJ1-1, with 8 positions matching TRBD1. J was trimmed by 1 base and V by 4 bases; bases with no gene match: 6. Germline CDR1 is SGHRS and CDR2 is YFSETQ. The CDR3 covers 15 residues. The CDR3 protein is CASSGDRGQNTEAFF. The CDR3 nucleotides read TGCGCCAGCAGCGGCGACAGGGGCCAGAACACTGAAGCTTTCTTT. The full variable domain, rest sourced from reference TRBV5-1 and TRBJ1-1, is KAGVTQTPRYLIKTRGQQVTLSCSPISGHRSVSWYQQTPGQGLQFLFEYFSETQRNKGNFPGRFSGRQFSNSRSEMNVSTLELGDSALYLCASSGDRGQNTEAFFGQGTRLTVV.

The chain links TRBV30 to TRBJ1-5; tentatively, D is TRBD1 (5 bases). Trimming shortened V by 2 bases and J by 6 bases, and 14 bases separated the two germline ends. Germline V lookup: CDR1 GTSNPN, CDR2 SVGIG (reference sequence). This CDR3 is built from 14 residues. The CDR3 coding sequence is TGTGCCTGGAGTCTCCAGGGCTATGTTCAGCCCCAGCATTTT. Its protein is CAWSLQGYVQPQHF.

The chain joins TRBV30 to TRBJ1-5; TRBD1 agrees at 11 bases. The ends lost 3 bases at V and 6 bases at J; junction bases unmatched: 7. CDR3 length: 15 residues. CDR1 GTSNPN and CDR2 SVGIG come from the germline V gene (reference sequence). CDR3 protein: CAWSGQGAGSQPQHF. The DNA for the CDR3 is TGTGCCTGGAGCGGACAGGGGGCTGGCAGTCAGCCCCAGCATTTT.

The rearrangement links TRBV6-5 to TRBJ1-1, with D possibly matching TRBD1 (6 bases). V was trimmed by 6 bases and J by 0 bases, leaving 14 bases between them. The CDR3 covers 15 residues. CDR1 and CDR2 from the germline V gene are MNHEY and SVGAGI. The CDR3 sequence is CASRKPGQLNTEAFF. CDR3 nucleotide sequence: TGTGCCAGCAGAAAACCCGGACAGTTGAACACTGAAGCTTTCTTT.

The chain recombines TRBV30 with TRBJ2-7, with a possible D match to TRBD2 (6 bases). The CDR3 covers 15 residues. V was cut by 4 bases and J by 3 bases, with 19 bases left in between. Germline-derived CDR1 and CDR2 are GTSNPN and SVGIG (reference sequence). The CDR3 nucleotides read TGTGCCTGGACCTTCGGGGGTACCAGCATCTACGAGCAGTACTTC. Protein sequence: CAWTFGGTSIYEQYF.

V and J are TRBV6-5 and TRBJ1-5; 7 bases align to TRBD1. Per the germline V gene, CDR1 is MNHEY and CDR2 is SVGAGI. J was trimmed by 4 bases and V by 4 bases; bases with no gene match: 7. There are 15 residues in the CDR3. The CDR3 protein is CASSFRQGGNQPQHF. DNA for the CDR3: TGTGCCAGCAGTTTTAGACAGGGTGGAAATCAGCCCCAGCATTTT.

The chain carries TRBV30 and TRBJ2-1; D not resolved. This CDR3 spans 12 amino acids. The V gene lost 4 bases and the J gene lost 0 bases, with 4 bases spanning the gap. Germline-derived CDR1 and CDR2 are GTSNPN and SVGIG (reference sequence). The DNA of the CDR3 is TGTGCCTGGACTAGCTCCTACAATGAGCAGTTCTTC. This codes for CAWTSSYNEQFF.